This T cell receptor (beta chain) was identified in a study of T-cell memory formation after mild COVID-19. The study, taken as a whole, reports: Contracting CD4+ clones lay largely in CM and EM, with CD8+ ones residing in EMRA.

Looked up from germline, CDR1 is SGDLS and CDR2 is YYNGEE. The CDR3 length is 14 residues. The V end lost 3 bases, the J end lost 7 bases, and 17 bases lay between the germline ends. This clonotype has more than one count but fewer than ten. No antigen is known for it. TCRdb re-called the 5' RACE reads with MiXCR, one entry per CDR3 protein. The table lists approximately 170,000 distinct CDR3 sequences, 10% to 15% of them singletons, with 2.5% to 4% in the top ten. The sample comprised PBMCs or a T cell subset sorted from them (not recorded which). This TCR was recovered from a man between 18 and 35 years old who had mild COVID-19 (a few samples of this study predate the infection). Cell type and time point are not known. The chain is built from TRBV9 and TRBJ2-7; tentatively, D is TRBD1 or TRBD2 (5 bases each). The CDR3 is CASSASRDHAEQYF. DNA of the CDR3: TGTGCCAGCAGCGCCTCCCGGGACCACGCGGAGCAGTACTTC.